The rows below give T cell receptor beta chains drawn from one sample of a study of blood T cell repertoires in COVID-19. The protocol was immunoSEQ multiplex PCR, while the TCRdb copy is restricted to in-frame clones and leaves out a portion. The sample comprises 60,000 to 70,000 clones, 88% of which are singletons, and 1.2% rests with the top ten. The sequenced material came from peripheral blood. The receptor source for this set is a woman between 55 and 75 years old with acute or convalescent COVID-19. CDR3s include the opening cysteine and the closing phenylalanine or tryptophan. Each record gives: V gene, clone size, J gene, D gene, CDR3 protein, CDR3 DNA. The D gene is left open where the match is weak. Rows may omit the clone size; those that give it use once, few, many or a size class.

TRBV7-6	NA	TRBJ1-4	NA	CASSLGGSRATNEKLFF	TGTGCCAGCAGCTTAGGGGGCTCCCGCGCAACTAATGAAAAACTGTTTTTT
TRBV5-4	few	TRBJ1-2	NA	CASSMPGNYGYTF	TGTGCCAGCAGCATGCCAGGAAACTATGGCTACACCTTC
TRBV10-1	NA	TRBJ1-6	TRBD1	CAAYHGGSDRGSSPLHF	TGCGCCGCTTACCATGGAGGGTCTGACAGGGGAAGTTCACCCCTCCACTTT
TRBV27	NA	TRBJ1-6	TRBD1	CASSLTGTAYNSPLHF	TGTGCCAGCAGTTTAACCGGGACAGCCTATAATTCACCCCTCCACTTT
TRBV6-5	NA	TRBJ1-1	TRBD1	CASRPNGQGARAFF	TGTGCCAGCAGGCCTAACGGACAGGGGGCTAGAGCTTTCTTT
TRBV6-6	NA	TRBJ1-5	TRBD1	CASSGQGGQPQHF	TGTGCCAGCAGTGGACAGGGGGGGCAGCCCCAGCATTTT
TRBV7-9	NA	TRBJ1-2	TRBD1	CASSPDRESLYGYTF	TGTGCCAGCAGCCCGGACAGGGAGTCCCTCTATGGCTACACCTTC
TRBV5-4	NA	TRBJ1-2	TRBD1	CASSLQGAYGYTF	TGTGCCAGCAGCTTACAGGGGGCTTATGGCTACACCTTC
TRBV28	NA	TRBJ1-4	NA	CASLGGADEKLFF	TGTGCCAGTCTCGGGGGGGCTGATGAAAAACTGTTTTTT
TRBV7-8	NA	TRBJ2-3	TRBD2	CASSPYPVAGGVDTQYF	TGTGCCAGCAGCCCCTACCCGGTAGCGGGCGGAGTAGATACGCAGTATTTT
TRBV4-2	NA	TRBJ2-2	NA	CATQGRVGSGELFF	TGTGCCACCCAGGGCAGGGTAGGGTCCGGGGAGCTGTTTTTT
TRBV10-3	NA	TRBJ1-3	NA	CAISDYGGNTIYF	TGTGCCATCAGTGATTACGGGGGAAACACCATATATTTT
TRBV19	NA	TRBJ2-1	TRBD2	CASSLQGTSGPYNEQFF	TGTGCCAGTAGTCTACAGGGGACTAGCGGGCCGTACAATGAGCAGTTCTTC
TRBV3-1/TRBV3-2	NA	TRBJ1-2	NA	CASSQVSSYGYTF	TGTGCCAGCAGCCAAGTATCCAGCTATGGCTACACCTTC
TRBV2	NA	TRBJ1-3	NA	CASIRDRFGNTIYF	TGTGCCAGCATCCGGGATCGCTTCGGAAACACCATATATTTT
TRBV9	NA	TRBJ1-2	NA	CASSAWGGGYTF	TGTGCCAGCAGCGCCTGGGGGGGTGGCTACACCTTC
TRBV10-3	NA	TRBJ1-5	TRBD1	CAISFGTGDNQPQHF	TGTGCCATCAGCTTTGGGACAGGGGACAATCAGCCCCAGCATTTT
TRBV6-2/TRBV6-3	NA	TRBJ1-2	NA	CASSYSSGQPGKGYTF	TGTGCCAGCAGTTACTCTTCCGGACAGCCTGGGAAGGGCTACACCTTC
TRBV14	NA	TRBJ1-4	NA	CASSQRQGGTNEKLFF	TGTGCCAGCAGCCAACGGCAGGGCGGAACTAATGAAAAACTGTTTTTT
TRBV7-2	NA	TRBJ1-5	NA	CASSLGEYSNQPQHF	TGTGCCAGCAGCTTAGGGGAGTATAGCAATCAGCCCCAGCATTTT
TRBV11-2	NA	TRBJ2-5	TRBD1	CASSSRQGWETQYF	TGTGCCAGCAGCTCCCGACAGGGGTGGGAGACCCAGTACTTC
TRBV7-2	NA	TRBJ1-1	TRBD1	CASSPQGALRTEAFF	TGTGCCAGCAGCCCACAGGGGGCGCTTAGAACTGAAGCTTTCTTT
TRBV27	NA	TRBJ1-6	NA	CASRVTGSYNSPLHF	TGTGCCAGCCGCGTAACGGGCTCCTATAATTCACCCCTCCACTTT
TRBV19	once	TRBJ1-3	NA	CAVDAGEGGNTIYF	TGTGCCGTTGACGCAGGGGAGGGCGGAAACACCATATATTTT
TRBV7-9	NA	TRBJ2-3	TRBD2	CASSFPRTSVPSTDTQYF	TGTGCCAGCAGCTTTCCTAGGACTAGCGTACCTAGCACAGATACGCAGTATTTT
TRBV15	few	TRBJ2-1	TRBD2	CATSPRTSGSGEQFF	TGTGCCACCAGTCCGAGGACTAGCGGGTCAGGTGAGCAGTTCTTC
TRBV6-5	NA	TRBJ1-1	TRBD1	CASRADRGKNTEAFF	TGTGCCAGCAGAGCGGACAGGGGAAAGAACACTGAAGCTTTCTTT
TRBV19	NA	TRBJ2-3	NA	CASSIRLGGNTDTQYF	TGTGCCAGTAGTATTAGGTTGGGGGGAAACACAGATACGCAGTATTTT
TRBV27	NA	TRBJ1-4	NA	CASSLDSGNEKLFF	TGTGCCAGCAGCCTGGACAGCGGAAATGAAAAACTGTTTTTT
TRBV11-2	NA	TRBJ2-3	NA	CASSPREAALTDTQYF	TGTGCCAGCAGCCCCAGGGAGGCAGCGCTCACAGATACGCAGTATTTT